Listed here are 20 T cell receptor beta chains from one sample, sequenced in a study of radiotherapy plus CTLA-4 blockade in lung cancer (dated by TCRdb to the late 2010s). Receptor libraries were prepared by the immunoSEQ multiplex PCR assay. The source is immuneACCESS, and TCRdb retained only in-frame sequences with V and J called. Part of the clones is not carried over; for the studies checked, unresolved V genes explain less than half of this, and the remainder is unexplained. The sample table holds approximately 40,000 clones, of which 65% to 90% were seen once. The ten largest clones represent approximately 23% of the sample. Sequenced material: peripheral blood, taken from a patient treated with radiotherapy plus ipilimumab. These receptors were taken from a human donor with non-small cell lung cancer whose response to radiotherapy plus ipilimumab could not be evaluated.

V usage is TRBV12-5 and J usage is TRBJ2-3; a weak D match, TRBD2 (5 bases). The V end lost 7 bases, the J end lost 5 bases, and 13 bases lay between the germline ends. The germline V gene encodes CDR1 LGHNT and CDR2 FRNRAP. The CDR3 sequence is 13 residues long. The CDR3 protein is CASATPGIDTQYF. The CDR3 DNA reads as TGTGCTAGTGCCACCCCCGGGATAGATACGCAGTATTTT.

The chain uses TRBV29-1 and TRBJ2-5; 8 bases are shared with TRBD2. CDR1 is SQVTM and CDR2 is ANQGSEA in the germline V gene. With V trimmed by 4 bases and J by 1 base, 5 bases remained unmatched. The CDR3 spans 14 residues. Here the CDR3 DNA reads TGCAGCGTTGCCTGGCGGGAGGCCCAAGAGACCCAGTACTTC. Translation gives CSVAWREAQETQYF.

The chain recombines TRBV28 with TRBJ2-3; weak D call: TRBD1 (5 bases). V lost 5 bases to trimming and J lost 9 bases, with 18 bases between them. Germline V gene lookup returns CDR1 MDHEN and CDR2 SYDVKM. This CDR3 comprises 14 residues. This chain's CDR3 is CASSMTSGLRTQYF. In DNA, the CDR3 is TGTGCCAGCAGTATGACCTCAGGGCTTCGAACGCAGTATTTT.

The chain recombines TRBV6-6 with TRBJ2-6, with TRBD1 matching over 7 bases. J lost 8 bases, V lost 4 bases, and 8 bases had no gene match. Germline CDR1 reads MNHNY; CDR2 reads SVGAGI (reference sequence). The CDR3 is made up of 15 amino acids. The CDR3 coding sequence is TGTGCCAGCAGTTCCCTGGGACAGCAATCCAACGTCCTGACTTTC. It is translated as CASSSLGQQSNVLTF.

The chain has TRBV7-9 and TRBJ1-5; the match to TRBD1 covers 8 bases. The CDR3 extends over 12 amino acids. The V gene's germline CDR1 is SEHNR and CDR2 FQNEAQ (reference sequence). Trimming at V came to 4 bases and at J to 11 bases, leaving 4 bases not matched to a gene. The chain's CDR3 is CASSSGQGTQHF. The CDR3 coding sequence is TGTGCCAGCAGCTCCGGACAGGGAACCCAGCATTTT.

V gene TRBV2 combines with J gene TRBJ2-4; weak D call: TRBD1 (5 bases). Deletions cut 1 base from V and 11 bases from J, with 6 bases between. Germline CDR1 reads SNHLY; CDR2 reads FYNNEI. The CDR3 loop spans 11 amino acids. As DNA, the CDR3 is TGTGCCAGCAGTGAAGAGGGGTTTCAGTACTTC. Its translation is CASSEEGFQYF.

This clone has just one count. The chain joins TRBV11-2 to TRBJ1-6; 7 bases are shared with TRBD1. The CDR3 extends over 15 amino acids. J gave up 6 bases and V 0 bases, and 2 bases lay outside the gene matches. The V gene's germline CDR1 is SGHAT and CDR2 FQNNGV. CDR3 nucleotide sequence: TGTGCCAGCAGCTTAGAGTGGGACAGTAATTCACCCCTCCACTTT. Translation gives CASSLEWDSNSPLHF. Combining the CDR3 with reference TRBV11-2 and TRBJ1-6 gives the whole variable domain EAGVAQSPRYKIIEKRQSVAFWCNPISGHATLYWYQQILGQGPKLLIQFQNNGVVDDSQLPKDRFSAERLKGVDSTLKIQPAKLEDSAVYLCASSLEWDSNSPLHFGNGTRLTVT.

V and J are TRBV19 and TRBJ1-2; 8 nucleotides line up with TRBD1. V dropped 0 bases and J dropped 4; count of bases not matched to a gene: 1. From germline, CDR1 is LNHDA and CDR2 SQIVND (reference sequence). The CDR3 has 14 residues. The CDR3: CASSIEDRAYGYTF. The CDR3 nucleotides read TGTGCCAGTAGTATAGAGGACAGGGCCTATGGCTACACCTTC.

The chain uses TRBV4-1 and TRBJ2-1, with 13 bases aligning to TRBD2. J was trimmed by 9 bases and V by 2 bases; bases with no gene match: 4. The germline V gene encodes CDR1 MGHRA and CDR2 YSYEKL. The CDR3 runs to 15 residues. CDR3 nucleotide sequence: TGCGCCAGCAGCCAACAAGGACTAGCGGGAGTTGAGCAGTTCTTC. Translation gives CASSQQGLAGVEQFF.

The CDR3 bases are TGTGCCAGCAGCCAATCCTCTTACGAGCAGTACTTC. It translates to CASSQSSYEQYF. This sequence joins TRBV16 and TRBJ2-7, with D unresolved. This CDR3 comprises 12 residues. V was clipped by 0 bases and J by 4 bases, with 4 bases between them. Germline CDR1 and CDR2: KGHSY and FQNENV.

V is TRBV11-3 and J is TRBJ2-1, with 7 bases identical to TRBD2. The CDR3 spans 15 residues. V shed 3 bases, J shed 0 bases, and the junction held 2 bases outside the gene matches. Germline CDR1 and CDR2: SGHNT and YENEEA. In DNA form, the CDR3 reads TGTGCCAGCAGCTTTAGCGGGCCCTCCTACAATGAGCAGTTCTTC. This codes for CASSFSGPSYNEQFF.

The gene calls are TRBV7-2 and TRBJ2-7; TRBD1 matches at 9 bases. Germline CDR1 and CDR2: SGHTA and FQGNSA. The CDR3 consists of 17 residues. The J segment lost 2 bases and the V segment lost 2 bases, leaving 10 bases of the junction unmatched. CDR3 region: CASSLYSHRGRPYEQYF. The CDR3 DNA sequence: TGTGCCAGCAGCTTATACTCCCACAGGGGGCGGCCCTACGAGCAGTACTTC.

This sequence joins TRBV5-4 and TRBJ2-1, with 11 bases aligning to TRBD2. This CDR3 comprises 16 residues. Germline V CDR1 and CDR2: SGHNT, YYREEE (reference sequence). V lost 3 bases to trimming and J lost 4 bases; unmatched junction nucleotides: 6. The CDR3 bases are TGTGCCAGCAGCTCTAAGACTAGCGGGGCTTACAATGAGCAGTTCTTC. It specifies CASSSKTSGAYNEQFF.

CDR3 nucleotide sequence: TGTGCCAGCAGCAACACCGACTTACTAAAAGAGACCCAGTACTTC. Protein sequence: CASSNTDLLKETQYF. V gene TRBV11-2 combines with J gene TRBJ2-5; D gene uncertain. The V and J ends lost 5 bases and 3 bases respectively, with 16 bases between them. This CDR3 has 15 residues. Looked up from germline, CDR1 is SGHAT and CDR2 is FQNNGV.

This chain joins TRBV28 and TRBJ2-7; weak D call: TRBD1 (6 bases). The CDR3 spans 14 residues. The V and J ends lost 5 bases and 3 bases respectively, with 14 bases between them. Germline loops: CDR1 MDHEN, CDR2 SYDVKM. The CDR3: CASSPGHRVYEQYF. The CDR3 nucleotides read TGTGCCAGCAGTCCGGGACACAGGGTCTACGAGCAGTACTTC.

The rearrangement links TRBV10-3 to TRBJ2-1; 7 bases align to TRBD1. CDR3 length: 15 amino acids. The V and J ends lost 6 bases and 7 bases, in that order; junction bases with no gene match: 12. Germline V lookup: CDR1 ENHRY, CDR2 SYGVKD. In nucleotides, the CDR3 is TGTGCCATCAGAGCCCCGACAGGGCCGGGGAATGAGCAGTTCTTC. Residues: CAIRAPTGPGNEQFF.

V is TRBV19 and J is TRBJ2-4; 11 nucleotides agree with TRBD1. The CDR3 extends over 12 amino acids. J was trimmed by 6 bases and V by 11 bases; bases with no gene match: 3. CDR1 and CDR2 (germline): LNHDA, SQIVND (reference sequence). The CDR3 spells CAAGTGGNIQYF. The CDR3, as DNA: TGTGCCGCCGGGACAGGGGGAAACATTCAGTACTTC.

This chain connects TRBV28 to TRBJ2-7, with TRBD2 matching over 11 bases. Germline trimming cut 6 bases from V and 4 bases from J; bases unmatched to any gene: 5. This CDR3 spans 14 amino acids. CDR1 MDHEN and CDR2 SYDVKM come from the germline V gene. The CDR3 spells CASRTTSGMYEQYF. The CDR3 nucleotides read TGTGCCAGCAGGACGACTAGCGGGATGTACGAGCAGTACTTC.

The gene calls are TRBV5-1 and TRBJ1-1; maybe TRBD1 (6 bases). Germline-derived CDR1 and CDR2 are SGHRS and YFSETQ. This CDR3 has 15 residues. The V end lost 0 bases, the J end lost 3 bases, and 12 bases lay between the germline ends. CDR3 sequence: CASSLEGGLYTEAFF. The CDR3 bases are TGCGCCAGCAGCTTGGAGGGGGGGCTGTACACTGAAGCTTTCTTT.

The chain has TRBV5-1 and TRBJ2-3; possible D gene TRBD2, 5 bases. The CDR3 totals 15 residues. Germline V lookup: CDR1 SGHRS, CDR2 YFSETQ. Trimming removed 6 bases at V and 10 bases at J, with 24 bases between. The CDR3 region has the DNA TGCGCCAGCAAGGTCGATGGGGAGTCTACCCGGGCGCAGTATTTT. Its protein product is CASKVDGESTRAQYF.